This TCR beta chain was found in a study of control samples from healthy donors and cancer patients. Method: immunoSEQ multiplex PCR; TCRdb's copy keeps in-frame clones and lacks some. The profile covers over 85,000 clones, with around 85% appearing a single time and under 40% taken by the ten largest. Germline lookup yields CDR1 MNHEY and CDR2 SVGAGI. V lost 8 bases, J lost 6 bases, and 14 bases stayed unmatched. The CDR3 loop spans 15 amino acids. This rearrangement joins TRBV6-5 to TRBJ2-7; 9 bases map to TRBD1. The source of this sequence is an older man with lung cancer. Sequencing used PBMCs. For the CDR3, the DNA is TGTGCCAGCTCATTGTCCGGGACAGGGACGAGCGAGCAGTACTTC. This gives the protein CASSLSGTGTSEQYF.